This section outlines one T cell receptor (beta chain) sequence together with its context. The data stem from a study of blood T cell repertoires in COVID-19. Study summary: Samples taken during acute and convalescent COVID-19 were collected in the United States, Italy and Spain. From T cells, B-cell-depleted T cells, or PBMCs came the material, which was cDNA or gDNA.

Measured with immunoSEQ multiplex PCR; TCRdb has only the in-frame clones, and not every one. The sample yields tens of thousands of clones, 87% seen once. Trimming took off 5 bases at V and 0 bases at J, with 11 bases between the two ends. The CDR3 runs 14 residues. From germline, CDR1 is SGHTA and CDR2 FQGNSA. The receptor's source is a male donor with acute or convalescent COVID-19. Material: peripheral blood. V and J are TRBV7-2 and TRBJ2-7, with D possibly matching TRBD1 (6 bases). The chain's CDR3 is CASSLGHNSYEQYF. The CDR3 nucleotides are TGTGCCAGCAGCCTGGGACACAACTCCTACGAGCAGTACTTC.